The 17 T cell receptor beta chains below were found in one sample sequenced in a study of blood T cells in healthy people across ages. Combining a sample-barcoded 5' primer with a J-beta primer mix, a second PCR ran for roughly 7 to 12 cycles. TCRdb independently ran MiXCR on the 5' RACE reads; one entry per CDR3 protein. The sample yields hundreds of thousands of distinct CDR3 sequences, 32% seen once. The sequenced sample consisted of blood. Receptors originate from an elderly woman in good health.

This clonotype was detected many times. This chain connects TRBV5-1 to TRBJ1-2; tentatively, D is TRBD1 (5 bases). The CDR3 is made up of 14 amino acids. Trimming removed 0 bases at V and 8 bases at J, with 14 bases between. Germline CDR1 reads SGHRS; CDR2 reads YFSETQ. CDR3 protein: CASSLDTPRDGYTF. The CDR3 nucleotides read TGCGCCAGCAGCTTGGATACACCCCGGGACGGCTACACCTTC.

This clonotype was recorded many times. V is TRBV3-1 and J is TRBJ1-4, with D possibly TRBD1 on 6 matching bases. Germline assignment: CDR1 LGHDT and CDR2 YNNKEL (reference sequence). The CDR3 spans 13 residues. With 3 bases removed from V and 5 bases from J, the gap between germline ends came to 7 bases. CDR3 amino acids: CASSQGTNEKLFF. The CDR3, as DNA: TGTGCCAGCAGCCAGGGGACAAATGAAAAACTGTTTTTT.

J is TRBJ1-5 and V is TRBV10-3, with 11 bases matching TRBD1. Germline CDR1 reads ENHRY; CDR2 reads SYGVKD. J gave up 3 bases and V 5 bases, and 6 bases lay outside the gene matches. CDR3 size: 16 residues. DNA for the CDR3: TGTGCCATCAGTCCGGGACAGGGGGTGACCAATCAGCCCCAGCATTTT. Amino acids: CAISPGQGVTNQPQHF.

On this clonotype: A single base separates this from a much larger clone, so it may be a read error. The genes are TRBV14 and TRBJ2-7; 11 bases are a match to TRBD2. With 4 bases clipped from V and 7 bases from J, the junction kept 9 bases outside the gene matches. CDR3 length: 15 residues. From germline, CDR1 is SGHDN and CDR2 FVKESK. CDR3 in amino acids: CASSRQGLADSEQYF. In DNA, the CDR3 is TGTGCCAGCAGCCGCCAGGGACTAGCGGACAGTGAGCAGTACTTC.

For this clonotype: This may stem from a read error, because a much larger clone lies one nucleotide away. The rearrangement uses TRBV5-4 and TRBJ2-6; D is possibly TRBD1 (5 bases). The CDR3 loop spans 14 amino acids. Germline loops: CDR1 SGHNT, CDR2 YYREEE (reference sequence). CDR3 loop: CAGSLGSGANVRTF. The CDR3 DNA follows: TGTGCCGGCAGCTTGGGCTCTGGGGCCAACGTCCGGACTTTC.

This clonotype was detected many times. This chain links TRBV5-1 with TRBJ2-3; D is unresolved. The CDR3 spans 15 residues. The germline V gene has CDR1 SGHRS and CDR2 YFSETQ. The V end lost 1 base, the J end lost 1 base, and 10 bases lay between the germline ends. The CDR3 reads CASSLNVAGTDTQYF. The CDR3 nucleotides are TGCGCCAGCAGCTTGAACGTGGCTGGCACAGATACGCAGTATTTT. Together with reference TRBV5-1 and TRBJ2-3, the CDR3 gives the full variable domain: KAGVTQTPRYLIKTRGQQVTLSCSPISGHRSVSWYQQTPGQGLQFLFEYFSETQRNKGNFPGRFSGRQFSNSRSEMNVSTLELGDSALYLCASSLNVAGTDTQYFGPGTRLTVL.

This clonotype was seen a few times. A much larger clonotype is one base distant, so this may be a read error. CDR3 DNA sequence: TGCAGCGCTGACGGTCGGGGCCTGGGGAGTGAGCAGTTCTTC. Protein product: CSADGRGLGSEQFF. The V and J genes are TRBV29-1 and TRBJ2-1; possibly TRBD1 or TRBD2 for D (5 bases each). V was pared by 7 bases and J by 9 bases, with 22 bases between. Germline V gene lookup returns CDR1 SQVTM and CDR2 ANQGSEA. The CDR3 spans 14 residues.

Turning to this clonotype: The junction does not match germline at one end; this may be a read error. The CDR3 DNA reads TGTGCCAGCAGCTCACAGGGGGCGGTAAATTCACCCCCCCACTTT. Translating it yields CASSSQGAVNSPPHF. The chain uses TRBV7-2 and TRBJ1-6; 9 positions agree with TRBD1. Germline V CDR1 and CDR2: SGHTA, FQGNSA. The CDR3 has 15 amino acids.

This clonotype was picked up many times. The chain joins TRBV2 to TRBJ2-3; D gene unclear. Trimming removed 6 bases at V and 0 bases at J, with 13 bases between. The CDR3 is made up of 15 amino acids. CDR1 and CDR2 (germline): SNHLY, FYNNEI. CDR3 sequence reads: CASRDDIPSTDTQYF. CDR3 DNA: TGTGCCAGCAGGGACGACATTCCTAGCACAGATACGCAGTATTTT.

In regard to this clonotype: An end of the junction does not agree with germline; a read error may underlie this. The chain combines TRBV9 with TRBJ1-6; D perhaps matches TRBD1 (5 bases). Germline V gene data show CDR1 as SGDLS and CDR2 as YYNGEE. The CDR3 is made up of 13 amino acids. Here the CDR3 reads CAGSVGENSPLHF. The CDR3 DNA reads TGTGCCGGCAGCGTAGGGGAAAATTCACCCCTCCACTTT.

About this clonotype itself: One base away lies a much larger clone, so this may be a sequencing read error. The V call is TRBV5-1, the J call TRBJ1-2; D remains unclear. Germline V gives CDR1 SGHRS, CDR2 YFSETQ. The CDR3 is made up of 15 amino acids. With 4 bases removed from V and 4 bases from J, the gap between germline ends came to 17 bases. CDR3 sequence reads: CASSPDGRTSYGYTF. The CDR3 DNA is TGCGCCAGCAGCCCGGACGGGCGGACGAGCTATGGCTACACCTTC.

V usage is TRBV2 and J usage is TRBJ1-2; D gene unclear. The germline gives CDR1 SNHLY, CDR2 FYNNEI. The CDR3 loop spans 13 amino acids. V lost 3 bases and J 8 bases, leaving 13 bases between the germline ends. The chain's CDR3 is CASSEGRGIGYTF. The CDR3, as DNA: TGTGCCAGCAGTGAGGGCCGGGGAATAGGCTACACCTTC. The full variable domain, with the rest looked up from reference TRBV2 and TRBJ1-2, is EPEVTQTPSHQVTQMGQEVILRCVPISNHLYFYWYRQILGQKVEFLVSFYNNEISEKSEIFDDQFSVERPDGSNFTLKIRSTKLEDSAMYFCASSEGRGIGYTFGSGTRLTVV.

This clonotype showed up many times. The chain has TRBV18 and TRBJ1-1; TRBD1 might be the D (6 bases). Trimming cost V 0 bases and J 3 bases, with 8 bases left between them. Germline V gene lookup returns CDR1 KGHSH and CDR2 LQKENI. The CDR3 spans 14 residues. The CDR3 bases are TGTGCCAGCTCACCACCGGGGGCTTACACTGAAGCTTTCTTT. Amino acid sequence: CASSPPGAYTEAFF.

This clonotype occurred many times. This chain connects TRBV20-1 to TRBJ1-6, with D unclear. The CDR3 has 14 residues. Germline V lookup: CDR1 DFQATT, CDR2 SNEGSKA (reference sequence). Trimming took 0 bases from V and 6 from J, leaving 9 bases between them. CDR3 sequence (DNA): TGCAGTGCTAGAGATATAGGTTTTAATTCACCCCTCCACTTT. Translated: CSARDIGFNSPLHF.

This clonotype has only a few counts. This chain connects TRBV7-8 to TRBJ1-5, with 7 nucleotides matching TRBD1. J gave up 8 bases and V 6 bases, and 16 bases lay outside the gene matches. CDR1 is SGHVS, CDR2 FQNEAQ, per germline. This CDR3 is built from 16 residues. CDR3 sequence (DNA): TGTGCCAGCAGAGCGGATACAGGGGTTGATTCGGAGCCCCAGCATTTT. Amino acid sequence: CASRADTGVDSEPQHF.

The V call is TRBV12-3 or TRBV12-4, the J call TRBJ2-3, with D possibly being TRBD2 (5 bases). The CDR3 spans 13 residues. V was shortened by 8 bases and J by 15 bases, with 24 bases between the two germline ends. The chain's CDR3 is CASVIGSADVQYF. The CDR3 coding sequence is TGTGCCAGCGTCATAGGGAGCGCAGATGTGCAATATTTT.

The chain has TRBV25-1 and TRBJ1-6, with 9 bases aligning to TRBD1. The CDR3 spans 15 residues. The V and J ends lost 6 bases and 11 bases, in that order; junction bases with no gene match: 11. Germline values: CDR1 MGHDK, CDR2 SYGVNS. Here the CDR3 DNA reads TGTGCCAGCAGCGACGGGACAGGGTTTGTGGCACCCCTCCACTTT. It codes for CASSDGTGFVAPLHF.